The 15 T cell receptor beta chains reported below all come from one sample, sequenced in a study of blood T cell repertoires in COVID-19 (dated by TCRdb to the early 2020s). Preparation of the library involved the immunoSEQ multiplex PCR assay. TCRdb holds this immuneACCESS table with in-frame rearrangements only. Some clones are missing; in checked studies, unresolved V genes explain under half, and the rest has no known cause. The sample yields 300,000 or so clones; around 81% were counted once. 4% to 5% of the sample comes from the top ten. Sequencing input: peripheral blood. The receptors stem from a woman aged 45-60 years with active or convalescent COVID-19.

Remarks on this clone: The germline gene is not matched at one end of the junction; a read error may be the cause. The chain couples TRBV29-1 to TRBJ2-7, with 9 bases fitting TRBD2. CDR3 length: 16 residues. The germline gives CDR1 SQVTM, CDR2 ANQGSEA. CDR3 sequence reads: CSAEGGLAGSSYEQYF. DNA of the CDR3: TGCAGCGCTGAAGGTGGGCTAGCGGGGAGCTCCTACGAGCAGTACTTC.

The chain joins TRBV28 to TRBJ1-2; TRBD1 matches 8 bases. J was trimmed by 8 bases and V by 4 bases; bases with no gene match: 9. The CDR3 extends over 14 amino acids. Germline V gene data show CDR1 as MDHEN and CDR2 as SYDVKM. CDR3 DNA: TGTGCCAGCAGTTCCCACGGACAGGGTCCCGGCTACACCTTC. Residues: CASSSHGQGPGYTF.

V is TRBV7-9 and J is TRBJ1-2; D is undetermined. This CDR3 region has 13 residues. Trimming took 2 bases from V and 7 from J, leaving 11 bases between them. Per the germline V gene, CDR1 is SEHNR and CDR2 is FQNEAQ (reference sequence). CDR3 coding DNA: TGTGCCAGCAGCTTATTCGGGGAGAGTGGCTACACCTTC. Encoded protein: CASSLFGESGYTF.

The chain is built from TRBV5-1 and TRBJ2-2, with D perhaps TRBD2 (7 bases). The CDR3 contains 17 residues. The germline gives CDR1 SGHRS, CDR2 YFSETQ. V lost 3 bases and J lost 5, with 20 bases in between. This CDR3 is CASSSARGGGATGELFF. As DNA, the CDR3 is TGCGCCAGCAGCTCCGCCCGGGGAGGGGGGGCTACCGGGGAGCTGTTTTTT.

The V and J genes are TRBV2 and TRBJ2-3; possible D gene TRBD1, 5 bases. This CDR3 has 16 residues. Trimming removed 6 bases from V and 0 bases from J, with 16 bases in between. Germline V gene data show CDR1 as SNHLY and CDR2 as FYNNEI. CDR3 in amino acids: CASSRQRLTSTDTQYF. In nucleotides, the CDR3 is TGTGCCAGCAGCCGACAGCGACTTACTAGCACAGATACGCAGTATTTT.

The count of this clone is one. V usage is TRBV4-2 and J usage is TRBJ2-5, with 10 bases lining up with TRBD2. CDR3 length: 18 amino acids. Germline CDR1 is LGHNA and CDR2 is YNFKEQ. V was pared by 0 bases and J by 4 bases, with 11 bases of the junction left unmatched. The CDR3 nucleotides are TGTGCCAGCAGCCAAGATGGGGGCCTAGCGGGAGTAAGAGAGACCCAGTACTTC. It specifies CASSQDGGLAGVRETQYF.

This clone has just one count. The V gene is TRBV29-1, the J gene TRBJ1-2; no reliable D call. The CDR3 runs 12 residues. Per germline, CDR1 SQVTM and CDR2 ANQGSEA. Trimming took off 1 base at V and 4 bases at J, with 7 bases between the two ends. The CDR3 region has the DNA TGCAGCGTTGAAGGACTAGGCTATGGCTACACCTTC. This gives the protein CSVEGLGYGYTF.

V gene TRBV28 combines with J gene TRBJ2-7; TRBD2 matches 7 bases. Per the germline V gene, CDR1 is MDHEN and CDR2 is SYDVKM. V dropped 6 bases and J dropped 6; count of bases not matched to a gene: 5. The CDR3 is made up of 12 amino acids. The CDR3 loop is CASRSWGGEQYF. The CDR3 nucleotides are TGTGCCAGCAGATCATGGGGGGGCGAGCAGTACTTC.

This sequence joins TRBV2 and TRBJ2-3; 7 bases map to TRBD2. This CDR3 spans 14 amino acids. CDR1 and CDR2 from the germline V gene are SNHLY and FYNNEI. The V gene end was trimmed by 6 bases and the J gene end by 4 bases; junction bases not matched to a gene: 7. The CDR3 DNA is TGTGCCAGCAGGGGCAGGGCGGGGGCAGATACGCAGTATTTT. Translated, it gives CASRGRAGADTQYF.

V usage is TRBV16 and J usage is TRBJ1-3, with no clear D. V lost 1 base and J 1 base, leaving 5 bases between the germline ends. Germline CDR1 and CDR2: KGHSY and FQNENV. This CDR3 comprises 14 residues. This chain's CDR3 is CASSQFQSGNTIYF. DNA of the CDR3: TGTGCCAGCAGCCAATTTCAGTCTGGAAACACCATATATTTT. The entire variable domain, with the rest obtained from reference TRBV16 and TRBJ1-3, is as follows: GEEVAQTPKHLVRGEGQKAKLYCAPIKGHSYVFWYQQVLKNEFKFLISFQNENVFDETGMPKERFSAKCLPNSPCSLEIQATKLEDSAVYFCASSQFQSGNTIYFGEGSWLTVV.

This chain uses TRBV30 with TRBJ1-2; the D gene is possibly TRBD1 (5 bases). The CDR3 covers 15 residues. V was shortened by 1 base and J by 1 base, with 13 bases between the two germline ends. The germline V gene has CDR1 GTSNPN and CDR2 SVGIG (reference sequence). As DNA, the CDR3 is TGTGCCTGGAGTGCCGCGGGGGGGAATAACTATGGCTACACCTTC. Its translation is CAWSAAGGNNYGYTF.

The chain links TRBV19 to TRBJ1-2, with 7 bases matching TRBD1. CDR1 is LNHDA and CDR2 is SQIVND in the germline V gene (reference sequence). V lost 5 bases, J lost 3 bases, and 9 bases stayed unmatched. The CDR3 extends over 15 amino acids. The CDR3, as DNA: TGTGCCAGTAGTCCGACGACAGGGTCCCACTATGGCTACACCTTC. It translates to CASSPTTGSHYGYTF.

The chain's CDR3 is CASSLSRPISGRGSYNEQFF. The CDR3 DNA follows: TGTGCCAGCAGTTTATCCCGCCCGATTAGCGGGAGGGGCTCCTACAATGAGCAGTTCTTC. The V and J genes are TRBV28 and TRBJ2-1; 11 bases agree with TRBD2. V was clipped by 1 base and J by 0 bases; unmatched bases: 11. This CDR3 has 20 amino acids. Germline V gives CDR1 MDHEN, CDR2 SYDVKM.

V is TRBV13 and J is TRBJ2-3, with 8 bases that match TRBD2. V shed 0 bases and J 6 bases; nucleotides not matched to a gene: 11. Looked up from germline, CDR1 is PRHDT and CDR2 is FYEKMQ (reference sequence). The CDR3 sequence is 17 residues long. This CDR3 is CASSLGRPGLGSDTQYF. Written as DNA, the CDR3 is TGTGCCAGCAGCTTAGGGAGACCGGGACTAGGGTCGGATACGCAGTATTTT.

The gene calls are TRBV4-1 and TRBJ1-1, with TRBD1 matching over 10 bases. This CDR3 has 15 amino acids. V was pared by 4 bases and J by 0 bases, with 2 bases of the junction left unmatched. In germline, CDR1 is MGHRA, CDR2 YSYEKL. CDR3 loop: CASSRGQGVNTEAFF. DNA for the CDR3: TGCGCCAGCAGCCGAGGACAGGGGGTGAACACTGAAGCTTTCTTT.